The clone carrying this T cell receptor (beta chain) has only a few counts. What it binds is unknown. The entry originates in a study of T cell repertoires in cytomegalovirus infection. The CDR3 has 17 amino acids. Trimming cost V 2 bases and J 6 bases; bases outside gene matches: 12. The germline CDR1 and CDR2 sequences are MNHEY and SVGEGT. MiXCR, run by TCRdb on the reads, gives a single entry per CDR3 protein. In the table there are 550,000 to 700,000 distinct CDR3 sequences, 40% of which are singletons. Sequenced here: cultured PBMCs, sampled from culture after CMV antigen stimulation. The rearrangement joins TRBV6-2 or TRBV6-3 to TRBJ2-1; 8 bases are shared with TRBD2. The TCR was taken from a human donor in good health (CMV status not recorded). Some clones in this sample may be carry-over from other donors' samples. Here the CDR3 reads CASSYVISGSRGNEQFF. DNA of the CDR3: TGTGCCAGCAGTTACGTTATAAGCGGGAGTCGGGGCAATGAGCAGTTCTTC.